One and the same sample provided the 21 T cell receptor beta chains below, sequenced in a study of T cells after posttransplantation cyclophosphamide. The assay was immunoSEQ multiplex PCR, and TCRdb's table has in-frame clones only and misses some. The table lists approximately 25,000 clones, no singletons, with 1.5% to 2% in the top ten. A marrow graft followed busulfan-fludarabine conditioning, with cyclophosphamide on days +3 and +4. The sample here was PBMCs, taken after allogeneic stem cell transplant with posttransplant cyclophosphamide. The receptor source for this set is a young adult male patient who received an allogeneic stem cell transplant from a related donor, was CMV-positive, and had no GVHD. Some T cells here may be from the graft donor.

This clone was observed many times. The chain recombines TRBV12-5 with TRBJ2-2; TRBD2 matches at 7 bases. The germline V gene has CDR1 LGHNT and CDR2 FRNRAP. CDR3 size: 18 residues. V lost 2 bases to trimming and J lost 3 bases; unmatched junction nucleotides: 12. CDR3 amino acids: CASGLSGLKERHTGELFF. DNA of the CDR3: TGTGCTAGTGGTTTGTCGGGACTAAAGGAGAGGCACACCGGGGAGCTGTTTTTT.

In its sample, this clone was seen many times. The V call is TRBV11-3, the J call TRBJ2-1, with 10 nucleotides matching TRBD2. Germline CDR1 and CDR2: SGHNT and YENEEA. The V gene end was trimmed by 5 bases and the J gene end by 7 bases; junction bases not matched to a gene: 8. The CDR3 sequence is 15 residues long. DNA for the CDR3: TGTGCCAGCAGCCCCAAGAGCGGGGGGGATAATGAGCAGTTCTTC. Translated: CASSPKSGGDNEQFF.

This clone was recorded at least ten times. V gene TRBV6-6 combines with J gene TRBJ2-7, with unresolved D. From germline, CDR1 is MNHNY and CDR2 SVGAGI (reference sequence). V was cut by 5 bases and J by 3 bases, with 8 bases left in between. The CDR3 has 12 residues. CDR3 sequence reads: CASSRQNYEQYF. The CDR3 bases are TGTGCCAGCAGTCGACAAAACTACGAGCAGTACTTC.

This clone was recorded many times. The chain links TRBV27 to TRBJ1-5; a weak D match, TRBD1 (6 bases). This CDR3 spans 16 amino acids. Germline V CDR1 and CDR2: MNHEY, SMNVEV (reference sequence). The V end was cut by 6 bases, the J end by 0 bases, with 15 bases between. The CDR3 region has the DNA TGTGCCAGCAGACCCCGGACAGCTTATAGCAATCAGCCCCAGCATTTT. Amino acid sequence: CASRPRTAYSNQPQHF.

This clone was picked up a small number of times. This chain links TRBV6-5 with TRBJ2-5, with TRBD2 as a possible D gene (5 bases). Deletions cut 5 bases from V and 5 bases from J, with 15 bases between. The CDR3 extends over 14 amino acids. The germline gives CDR1 MNHEY, CDR2 SVGAGI. CDR3 sequence (DNA): TGTGCCAGCAGTGTGGCTAGCATATGGGAGACCCAGTACTTC. Its protein product is CASSVASIWETQYF.

There are many counts of this clone. The chain employs TRBV15 and TRBJ1-5, with D unresolved. V lost 2 bases and J lost 4, with 12 bases in between. The germline V gene has CDR1 LNHNV and CDR2 YYDKDF (reference sequence). The CDR3 covers 15 residues. The DNA of the CDR3 is TGTGCCACCAGCAGACCTCGAGAGTCGAATCAGCCCCAGCATTTT. Residues: CATSRPRESNQPQHF.

The sample holds many counts of this clone. The J gene is TRBJ2-5, the V gene TRBV18, with TRBD2 identical over 16 bases. Germline CDR1 and CDR2: KGHSH and LQKENI. The CDR3 loop spans 16 amino acids. The trim removed 5 bases at V and 6 bases at J, leaving 6 bases unmatched. The CDR3 sequence is CASSVGTSGGAKTQYF. The CDR3 DNA follows: TGTGCCAGCTCAGTCGGGACTAGCGGGGGGGCGAAGACCCAGTACTTC.

This clone was seen at least ten times. This chain connects TRBV18 to TRBJ2-5; 8 positions match TRBD1. J was trimmed by 4 bases and V by 4 bases; bases with no gene match: 5. This CDR3 is 14 amino acids long. From germline, CDR1 is KGHSH and CDR2 LQKENI. The CDR3: CASSQLGQGETQYF. The CDR3 coding sequence is TGTGCCAGCTCACAACTTGGACAGGGAGAGACCCAGTACTTC.

This clone was detected ten times or more. The chain is built from TRBV9 and TRBJ1-2; TRBD1 matches 7 bases. This CDR3 is built from 15 residues. V gave up 4 bases and J gave up 4 bases; unmatched junction bases: 10. CDR1 and CDR2 (germline): SGDLS, YYNGEE. The CDR3: CASSSRDSDVYGYTF. The CDR3 region has the DNA TGTGCCAGCAGCTCCAGGGACAGTGACGTCTATGGCTACACCTTC.

This clone was seen at least ten times. The chain joins TRBV7-9 to TRBJ1-1, with D possibly being TRBD1 (5 bases). This CDR3 contains 12 residues. V dropped 1 base and J dropped 6 bases, with 6 bases sitting between them. The germline gives CDR1 SEHNR, CDR2 FQNEAQ (reference sequence). As DNA, the CDR3 is TGTGCCAGCAGCTTAGGGGACTCTGAAGCTTTCTTT. This sequence encodes CASSLGDSEAFF.

This clone appeared many times. This chain uses TRBV9 with TRBJ1-1; D is undetermined. V was trimmed by 0 bases and J by 3 bases, leaving 9 bases between them. This CDR3 has 14 residues. CDR1 and CDR2 from the germline V gene are SGDLS and YYNGEE. CDR3 DNA: TGTGCCAGCAGCGTAGGTCGTCAGGACACTGAAGCTTTCTTT. Protein sequence: CASSVGRQDTEAFF.

This chain links TRBV9 with TRBJ2-5, with D possibly being TRBD2 (7 bases). CDR3 length equals 15 residues. V lost 0 bases, J lost 4 bases, and 13 bases lay in between. Looked up from germline, CDR1 is SGDLS and CDR2 is YYNGEE. CDR3 in amino acids: CASSVGGGGRETQYF. CDR3 DNA sequence: TGTGCCAGCAGCGTAGGGGGGGGCGGGAGAGAGACCCAGTACTTC.

This chain joins TRBV2 and TRBJ1-5; a weak D match, TRBD1 (5 bases). This CDR3 contains 16 residues. V dropped 1 base and J dropped 5 bases, with 15 bases sitting between them. Per germline, CDR1 SNHLY and CDR2 FYNNEI. This CDR3 reads CASSEGLRGEYQPQHF. The CDR3, as DNA: TGTGCCAGCAGTGAAGGGTTACGGGGGGAATATCAGCCCCAGCATTTT.

This clone has a count of ten or more. J is TRBJ1-4 and V is TRBV30; D ambiguous. The CDR3 is 13 residues long. The germline V gene encodes CDR1 GTSNPN and CDR2 SVGIG (reference sequence). Trimming removed 0 bases at V and 6 bases at J, with 8 bases between. As DNA, the CDR3 is TGTGCCTGGAGTGTTGTGGCCTATGAAAAACTGTTTTTT. It specifies CAWSVVAYEKLFF.

This clone was recorded many times. V usage is TRBV9 and J usage is TRBJ2-1, with 12 bases identical to TRBD1. Germline V lookup: CDR1 SGDLS, CDR2 YYNGEE. There are 19 residues in the CDR3. V lost 2 bases and J lost 1; bases outside the gene matches: 10. The CDR3 DNA follows: TGTGCCAGCAGCGTGGTCCCGGGACAGGGGGCTGGGTCCTACAATGAGCAGTTCTTC. This gives the protein CASSVVPGQGAGSYNEQFF.

This clone was found many times. The rearrangement uses TRBV5-1 and TRBJ2-5; TRBD2 matches at 12 bases. There are 17 residues in the CDR3. With V trimmed by 1 base and J by 3 bases, 7 bases remained unmatched. CDR1 and CDR2 from the germline V gene are SGHRS and YFSETQ. The CDR3 sequence: CASSLRLAGVVKETQYF. CDR3 bases: TGCGCCAGCAGCTTGCGACTAGCGGGGGTGGTCAAAGAGACCCAGTACTTC. The full variable domain, its missing parts supplied by reference TRBV5-1 and TRBJ2-5, is KAGVTQTPRYLIKTRGQQVTLSCSPISGHRSVSWYQQTPGQGLQFLFEYFSETQRNKGNFPGRFSGRQFSNSRSEMNVSTLELGDSALYLCASSLRLAGVVKETQYFGPGTRLLVL.

This clone was counted at least ten times. The chain carries TRBV7-9 and TRBJ2-3, with 7 bases lining up with TRBD2. Germline assignment: CDR1 SEHNR and CDR2 FQNEAQ (reference sequence). V was pared by 8 bases and J by 4 bases, with 6 bases of the junction left unmatched. The CDR3 has 13 residues. The CDR3, as DNA: TGTGCCAGCGGGAGGGCCCTCTCAGATACGCAGTATTTT. It encodes CASGRALSDTQYF.

At least ten counts were recorded for this clone. This chain connects TRBV11-2 to TRBJ1-6; D is uncertain. V was pared by 1 base and J by 0 bases, with 4 bases between. Germline loops: CDR1 SGHAT, CDR2 FQNNGV. The CDR3 loop spans 15 amino acids. CDR3 in amino acids: CASSLGSSYNSPLHF. In nucleotides, the CDR3 is TGTGCCAGCAGCTTAGGGAGCTCCTATAATTCACCCCTCCACTTT.

By frequency in the sample, this clone is medium-sized (0.01 to 0.1%). DNA of the CDR3: TGTGCCAGTAGCGGCGGCGGCACAGATACGCAGTATTTT. This translates into CASSGGGTDTQYF. The rearrangement links TRBV19 to TRBJ2-3; D is uncertain. Trimming took 6 bases from V and 1 from J, leaving 8 bases between them. This CDR3 comprises 13 residues. CDR1 and CDR2 from the germline V gene are LNHDA and SQIVND (reference sequence). The entire variable domain, with the rest obtained from reference TRBV19 and TRBJ2-3, is as follows: DGGITQSPKYLFRKEGQNVTLSCEQNLNHDAMYWYRQDPGQGLRLIYYSQIVNDFQKGDIAEGYSVSREKKESFPLTVTSAQKNPTAFYLCASSGGGTDTQYFGPGTRLTVL.

This clone was seen repeatedly, ten times or more. CDR3 loop: CAWSRDSPYEQYF. CDR3 DNA: TGTGCCTGGAGTCGGGACAGCCCCTACGAGCAGTACTTC. The genes are TRBV30 and TRBJ2-7; the match to TRBD1 covers 7 bases. The CDR3 loop spans 13 amino acids. Per the germline V gene, CDR1 is GTSNPN and CDR2 is SVGIG (reference sequence). The ends lost 2 bases at V and 2 bases at J; junction bases unmatched: 3.

The sample holds many counts of this clone. At one end the junction does not follow the germline gene, possibly because of a read error. The chain uses TRBV10-3 and TRBJ1-3, with 10 nucleotides matching TRBD1. The length of the CDR3 is 16 residues. Germline assignment: CDR1 ENHRY and CDR2 SYGVKD. The CDR3 loop reads CAISDPGQGMGSTIYF. CDR3 nucleotide sequence: TGTGCCATCAGTGACCCGGGACAGGGGATGGGAAGCACCATATATTTT.